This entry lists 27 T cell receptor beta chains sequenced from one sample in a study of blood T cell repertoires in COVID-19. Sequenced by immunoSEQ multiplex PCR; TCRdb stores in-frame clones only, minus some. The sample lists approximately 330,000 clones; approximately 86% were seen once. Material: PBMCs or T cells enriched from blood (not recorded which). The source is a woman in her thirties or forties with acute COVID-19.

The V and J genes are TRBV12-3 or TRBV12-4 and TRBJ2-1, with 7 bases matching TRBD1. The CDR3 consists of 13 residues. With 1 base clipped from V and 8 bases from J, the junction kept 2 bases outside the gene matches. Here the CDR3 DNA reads TGTGCCAGCAGTTTAGAGAGGGGGCATGAGCAGTTCTTC. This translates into CASSLERGHEQFF.

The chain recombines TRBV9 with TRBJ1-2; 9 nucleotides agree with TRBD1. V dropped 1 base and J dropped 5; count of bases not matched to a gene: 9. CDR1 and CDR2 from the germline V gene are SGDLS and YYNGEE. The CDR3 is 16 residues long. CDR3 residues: CASSVNTGGRGYGYTF. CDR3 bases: TGTGCCAGCAGCGTAAATACAGGGGGCCGGGGGTATGGCTACACCTTC.

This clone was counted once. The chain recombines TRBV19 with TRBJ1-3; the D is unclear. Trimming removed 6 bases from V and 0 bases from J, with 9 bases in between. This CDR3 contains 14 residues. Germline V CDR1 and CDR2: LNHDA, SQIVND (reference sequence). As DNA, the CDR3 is TGTGCCAGTAGAGCGGGCTCCTCTGGAAACACCATATATTTT. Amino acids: CASRAGSSGNTIYF.

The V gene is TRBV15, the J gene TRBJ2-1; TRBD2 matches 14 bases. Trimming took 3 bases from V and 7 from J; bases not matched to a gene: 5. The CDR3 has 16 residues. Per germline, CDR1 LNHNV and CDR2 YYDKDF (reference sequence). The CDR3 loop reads CATSSRLAGGVNEQFF. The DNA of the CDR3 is TGTGCCACCAGCAGTAGACTAGCGGGAGGGGTAAATGAGCAGTTCTTC. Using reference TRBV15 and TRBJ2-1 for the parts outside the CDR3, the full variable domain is DAMVIQNPRYQVTQFGKPVTLSCSQTLNHNVMYWYQQKSSQAPKLLFHYYDKDFNNEADTPDNFQSRRPNTSFCFLDIRSPGLGDTAMYLCATSSRLAGGVNEQFFGPGTRLTVL.

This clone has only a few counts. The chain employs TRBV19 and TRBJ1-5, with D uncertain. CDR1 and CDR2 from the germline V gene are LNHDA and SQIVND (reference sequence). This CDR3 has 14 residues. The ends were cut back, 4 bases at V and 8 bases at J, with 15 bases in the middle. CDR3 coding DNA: TGTGCCAGTAGTACCTACGTTCGGCAGGAGCCCCAGCATTTT. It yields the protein CASSTYVRQEPQHF.

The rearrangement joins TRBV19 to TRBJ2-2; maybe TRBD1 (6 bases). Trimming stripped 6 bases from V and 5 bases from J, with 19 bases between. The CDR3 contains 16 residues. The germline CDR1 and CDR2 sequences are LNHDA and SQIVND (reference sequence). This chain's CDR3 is CASSPPDSSRTGELFF. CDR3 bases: TGTGCCAGTAGCCCACCGGACAGCAGTCGAACCGGGGAGCTGTTTTTT.

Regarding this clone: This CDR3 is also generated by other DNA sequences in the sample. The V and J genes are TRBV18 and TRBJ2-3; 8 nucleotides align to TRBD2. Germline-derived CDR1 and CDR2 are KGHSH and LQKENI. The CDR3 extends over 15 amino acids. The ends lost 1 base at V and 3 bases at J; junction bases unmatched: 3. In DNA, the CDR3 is TGTGCCAGCTCACCACTAGCGGGAACGACAGATACGCAGTATTTT. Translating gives CASSPLAGTTDTQYF.

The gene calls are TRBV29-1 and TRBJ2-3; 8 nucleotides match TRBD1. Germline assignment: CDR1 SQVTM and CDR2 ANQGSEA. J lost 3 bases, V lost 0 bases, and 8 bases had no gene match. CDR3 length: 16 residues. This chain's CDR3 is CSVEEGTGGFTDTQYF. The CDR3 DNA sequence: TGCAGCGTTGAAGAGGGTACAGGGGGTTTTACAGATACGCAGTATTTT.

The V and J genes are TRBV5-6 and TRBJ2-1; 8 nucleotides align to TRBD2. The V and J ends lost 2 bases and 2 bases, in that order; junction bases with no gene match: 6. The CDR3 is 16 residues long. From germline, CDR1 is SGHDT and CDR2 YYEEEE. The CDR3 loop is CASSFRGGRTYNEQFF. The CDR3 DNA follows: TGTGCCAGCAGCTTTAGGGGCGGGAGGACCTACAATGAGCAGTTCTTC.

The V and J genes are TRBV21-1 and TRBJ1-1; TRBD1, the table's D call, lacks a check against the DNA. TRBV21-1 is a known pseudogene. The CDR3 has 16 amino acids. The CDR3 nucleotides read TGTGCGCCACGTCCTTCGAGACAGGGGCTAGAACAGGGGGCTTTCTTT. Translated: CAPRPSRQGLEQGAFF.

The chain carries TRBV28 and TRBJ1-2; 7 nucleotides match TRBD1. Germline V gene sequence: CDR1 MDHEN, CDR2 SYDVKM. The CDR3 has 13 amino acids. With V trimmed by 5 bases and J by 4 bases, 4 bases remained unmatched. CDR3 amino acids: CASSTGVPYGYTF. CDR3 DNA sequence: TGTGCCAGCAGTACAGGGGTTCCCTATGGCTACACCTTC.

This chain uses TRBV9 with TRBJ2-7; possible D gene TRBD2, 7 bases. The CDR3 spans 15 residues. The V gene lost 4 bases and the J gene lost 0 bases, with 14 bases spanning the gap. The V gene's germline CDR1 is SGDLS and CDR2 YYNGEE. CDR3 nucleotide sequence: TGTGCCAGCAGCCCCGGGGGCGGGAGCTCCTACGAGCAGTACTTC. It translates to CASSPGGGSSYEQYF.

The CDR3 reads CASSYFGQMNTEAFF. CDR3 DNA sequence: TGTGCCAGCAGTTACTTCGGACAGATGAACACTGAAGCTTTCTTT. The chain carries TRBV6-5 and TRBJ1-1; tentative D call: TRBD1 (6 bases). Trimming left V 1 base short and J 0 bases short, with 9 bases between. Germline assignment: CDR1 MNHEY and CDR2 SVGAGI. There are 15 residues in the CDR3.

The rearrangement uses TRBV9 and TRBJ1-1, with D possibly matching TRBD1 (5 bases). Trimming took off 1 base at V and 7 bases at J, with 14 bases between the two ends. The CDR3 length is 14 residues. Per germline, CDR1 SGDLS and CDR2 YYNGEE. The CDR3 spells CASSVTQGFDEAFF. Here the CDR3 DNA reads TGTGCCAGCAGCGTAACCCAGGGATTCGATGAAGCTTTCTTT.

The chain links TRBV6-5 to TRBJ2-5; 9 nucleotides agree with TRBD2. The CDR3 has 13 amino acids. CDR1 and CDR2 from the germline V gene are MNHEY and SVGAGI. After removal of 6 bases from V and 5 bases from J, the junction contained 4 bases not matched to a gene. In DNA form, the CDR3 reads TGTGCCAGCAGATATAGCGGGAGCGAGACCCAGTACTTC. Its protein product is CASRYSGSETQYF.

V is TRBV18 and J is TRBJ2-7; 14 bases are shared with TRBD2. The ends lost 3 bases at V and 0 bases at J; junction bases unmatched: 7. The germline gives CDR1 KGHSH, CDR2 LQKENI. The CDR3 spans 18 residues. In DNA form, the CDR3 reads TGTGCCAGCTCACCCTCCATGGGACTAGCGGGAGACTCCTACGAGCAGTACTTC. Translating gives CASSPSMGLAGDSYEQYF.

DNA for the CDR3: TGTGCCAGCAGCGTAGAGGCCAAGCGGGAGAGAATCGGTGAGCAGTTCTTC. Its translation: CASSVEAKRERIGEQFF. This chain connects TRBV9 to TRBJ2-1; TRBD2 matches 8 bases. The V and J ends lost 0 bases and 9 bases, in that order; junction bases with no gene match: 14. CDR3 length equals 17 residues. CDR1 is SGDLS and CDR2 is YYNGEE in the germline V gene.

The CDR3 region is CASRTGRPVEQFF. The DNA of the CDR3 is TGTGCCAGCAGGACGGGGAGGCCGGTCGAGCAGTTCTTC. The chain employs TRBV28 and TRBJ2-1; tentatively, D is TRBD2 (6 bases). The germline V gene encodes CDR1 MDHEN and CDR2 SYDVKM. This CDR3 is 13 amino acids long. V shed 6 bases and J shed 10 bases, with 16 bases lying between them.

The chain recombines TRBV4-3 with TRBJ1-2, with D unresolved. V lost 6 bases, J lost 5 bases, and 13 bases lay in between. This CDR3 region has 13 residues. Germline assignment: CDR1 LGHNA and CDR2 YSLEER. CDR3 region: CASSGVGRYGYTF. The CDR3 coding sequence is TGCGCCAGCAGTGGTGTGGGCAGGTATGGCTACACCTTC.

In DNA, the CDR3 is TGTGCCAGCAGCCCGGGGGGTGGCGGAGGATTTACAGATACGCAGTATTTT. Amino acid sequence: CASSPGGGGGFTDTQYF. This chain links TRBV9 with TRBJ2-3; 7 bases match TRBD2. The CDR3 totals 17 residues. CDR1 is SGDLS, CDR2 YYNGEE, per germline. The V segment lost 4 bases and the J segment 3 bases; nucleotides outside the gene matches: 14.

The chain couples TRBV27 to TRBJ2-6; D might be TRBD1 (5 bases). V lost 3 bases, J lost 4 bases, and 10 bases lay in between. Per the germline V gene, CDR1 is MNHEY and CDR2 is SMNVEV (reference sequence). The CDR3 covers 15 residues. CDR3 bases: TGTGCCAGCAGTTTTCAGGGAACAGGGGCCAACGTCCTGACTTTC. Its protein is CASSFQGTGANVLTF.

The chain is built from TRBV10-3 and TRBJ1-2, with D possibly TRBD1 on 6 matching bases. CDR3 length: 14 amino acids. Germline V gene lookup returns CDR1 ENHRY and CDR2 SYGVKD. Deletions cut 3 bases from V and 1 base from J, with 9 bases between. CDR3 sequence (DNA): TGTGCCATCAGTGACTACAGGGATAACTATGGCTACACCTTC. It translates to CAISDYRDNYGYTF.

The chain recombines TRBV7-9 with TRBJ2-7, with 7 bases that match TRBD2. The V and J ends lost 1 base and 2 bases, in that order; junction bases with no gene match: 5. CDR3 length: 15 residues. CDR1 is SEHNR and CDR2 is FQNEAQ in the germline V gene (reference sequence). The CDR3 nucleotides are TGTGCCAGCAGCTTAGAGGGAGGGGCTCCCTACGAGCAGTACTTC. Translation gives CASSLEGGAPYEQYF. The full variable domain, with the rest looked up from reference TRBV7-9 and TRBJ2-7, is DTGVSQNPRHKITKRGQNVTFRCDPISEHNRLYWYRQTLGQGPEFLTYFQNEAQLEKSRLLSDRFSAERPKGSFSTLEIQRTEQGDSAMYLCASSLEGGAPYEQYFGPGTRLTVT.

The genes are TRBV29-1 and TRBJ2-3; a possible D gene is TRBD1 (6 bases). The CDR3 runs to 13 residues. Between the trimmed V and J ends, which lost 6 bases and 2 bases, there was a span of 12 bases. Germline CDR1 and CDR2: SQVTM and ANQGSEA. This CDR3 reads CSVRDTATDTQYF. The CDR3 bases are TGCAGCGTGAGGGACACCGCCACAGATACGCAGTATTTT.

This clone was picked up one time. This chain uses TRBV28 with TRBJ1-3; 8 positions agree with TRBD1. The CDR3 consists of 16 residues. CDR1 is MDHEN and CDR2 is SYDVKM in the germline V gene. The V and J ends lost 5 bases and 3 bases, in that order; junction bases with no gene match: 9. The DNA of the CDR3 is TGTGCCAGCAGTCCCGGGACAGGCTGGGGTGGAAACACCATATATTTT. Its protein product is CASSPGTGWGGNTIYF.

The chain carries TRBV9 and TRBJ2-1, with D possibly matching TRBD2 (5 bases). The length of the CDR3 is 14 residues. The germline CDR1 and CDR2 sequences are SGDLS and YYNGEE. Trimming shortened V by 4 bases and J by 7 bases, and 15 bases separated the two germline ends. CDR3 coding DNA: TGTGCCAGCAGCCCCCTCGGGATCCCTAATGAGCAGTTCTTC. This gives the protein CASSPLGIPNEQFF.

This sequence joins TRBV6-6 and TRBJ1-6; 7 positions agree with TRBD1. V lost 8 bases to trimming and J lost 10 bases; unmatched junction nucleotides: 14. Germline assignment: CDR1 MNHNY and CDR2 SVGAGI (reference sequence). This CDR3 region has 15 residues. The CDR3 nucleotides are TGTGCCAGCGTAGCTAAGGGGGCCCTGCGGTCACCCCTCCACTTT. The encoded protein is CASVAKGALRSPLHF.